These T cell receptor beta chains were read from a single sample in a study of immune characterization of retroperitoneal liposarcoma. Via MiXCR, TCRdb re-called the PCR reads, giving one row per CDR3 protein. The table records roughly 10,000 distinct CDR3 sequences, under 35% of them present only once. Sample: tumor tissue. These receptors were collected from a female donor with retroperitoneal liposarcoma. The conserved cysteine and the conserved F or W are not part of the CDR3 here. The D gene is left open where the match is weak.

d_call: .; j_call: TRBJ1-1; v_call: TRBV7-6; cdr3_length: 11; cdr3_aa: ASSLEYYTEAF
d_call: TRBD1; j_call: TRBJ2-3; v_call: TRBV27; cdr3_length: 10; cdr3_aa: ASADRGGSQY
d_call: TRBD1; j_call: TRBJ2-1; v_call: TRBV4-1; cdr3_length: 14; cdr3_aa: ASSRGWDRPSGEQF
d_call: .; j_call: TRBJ1-2; v_call: TRBV7-8; cdr3_length: 11; cdr3_aa: ANSHLGGLGYT
d_call: TRBD2; j_call: TRBJ2-1; v_call: TRBV6-6; cdr3_length: 14; cdr3_aa: ASSYSSGGAGETQF
d_call: TRBD2; j_call: TRBJ2-1; v_call: TRBV6-1; cdr3_length: 13; cdr3_aa: ASSEFSGSSYEQF
d_call: .; j_call: TRBJ2-1; v_call: TRBV6-6; cdr3_length: 14; cdr3_aa: ASSYLPGGGYNEQF
d_call: .; j_call: .; v_call: TRBV6-8; cdr3_length: 12; cdr3_aa: ASSRASGSYEQY
d_call: TRBD1; j_call: TRBJ1-2; v_call: TRBV25-1; cdr3_length: 12; cdr3_aa: ASSGQGANYGYT
d_call: TRBD2; j_call: TRBJ2-1; v_call: TRBV6-1; cdr3_length: 13; cdr3_aa: ASSEGLAILPEQF
d_call: .; j_call: TRBJ2-5; v_call: TRBV11-1; cdr3_length: 11; cdr3_aa: ASSLGNGETQY
d_call: .; j_call: TRBJ2-4; v_call: TRBV6-1; cdr3_length: 12; cdr3_aa: ASSEQGFKNIQY
d_call: .; j_call: TRBJ2-5; v_call: TRBV7-3; cdr3_length: 13; cdr3_aa: ASSLQPAAGETQY
d_call: .; j_call: TRBJ2-3; v_call: TRBV6-1; cdr3_length: 14; cdr3_aa: ASSPFGPTSTDTQY
d_call: TRBD2; j_call: TRBJ2-1; v_call: TRBV6-1; cdr3_length: 12; cdr3_aa: ASSESGGVNEQF
d_call: .; j_call: TRBJ2-1; v_call: TRBV7-3; cdr3_length: 11; cdr3_aa: ASSLGAAREQF
d_call: .; j_call: TRBJ1-5; v_call: TRBV6-1; cdr3_length: 12; cdr3_aa: ASRGRNSNQPQH
d_call: TRBD1; j_call: TRBJ2-5; v_call: TRBV12-3/TRBV12-4; cdr3_length: 11; cdr3_aa: ASIPGQGDTQY
d_call: TRBD2; j_call: .; v_call: TRBV6-1; cdr3_length: 16; cdr3_aa: ASSEQPPAGGSYNEQY
d_call: TRBD1; j_call: .; v_call: TRBV6-1; cdr3_length: 13; cdr3_aa: ASRLGTGGFYEQY
d_call: .; j_call: TRBJ2-6; v_call: TRBV6-1; cdr3_length: 14; cdr3_aa: ASSESRASGANVLT
d_call: TRBD2; j_call: TRBJ2-1; v_call: TRBV6-1; cdr3_length: 12; cdr3_aa: ASSGLAGLNEQF
d_call: .; j_call: TRBJ2-2; v_call: TRBV6-1; cdr3_length: 12; cdr3_aa: ASSSWVEAGELF
d_call: .; j_call: .; v_call: TRBV6-1; cdr3_length: 10; cdr3_aa: ASSEDQYEQY
d_call: TRBD2; j_call: TRBJ2-1; v_call: TRBV4-1; cdr3_length: 12; cdr3_aa: ASREVSGGYEQF
d_call: .; j_call: TRBJ1-4; v_call: TRBV7-6; cdr3_length: 16; cdr3_aa: ASSPQPSGTAKGEKLF
d_call: .; j_call: TRBJ2-4; v_call: TRBV11-2; cdr3_length: 10; cdr3_aa: ASSFFPNIQY
d_call: .; j_call: TRBJ1-2; v_call: TRBV6-1; cdr3_length: 11; cdr3_aa: ASRREANYGYT
d_call: TRBD1; j_call: TRBJ2-1; v_call: TRBV27; cdr3_length: 14; cdr3_aa: ASSPRTGGTYNEQF
d_call: TRBD1; j_call: TRBJ2-1; v_call: TRBV6-1; cdr3_length: 11; cdr3_aa: ASNGQGLKTQF
d_call: TRBD2; j_call: .; v_call: TRBV28; cdr3_length: 15; cdr3_aa: ASTLSLFGTSHYEQY
d_call: .; j_call: TRBJ1-4; v_call: TRBV10-1; cdr3_length: 14; cdr3_aa: ASSERGGGCCEKLF
d_call: .; j_call: TRBJ2-6; v_call: TRBV6-1; cdr3_length: 14; cdr3_aa: ASSRQVHSGANVLT
d_call: TRBD2; j_call: TRBJ2-3; v_call: TRBV6-4; cdr3_length: 12; cdr3_aa: ASSEAGGTDTQY
d_call: TRBD1; j_call: TRBJ1-6; v_call: TRBV7-2; cdr3_length: 13; cdr3_aa: ASSLLTGGNSPLH
d_call: .; j_call: .; v_call: TRBV6-6; cdr3_length: 11; cdr3_aa: ASSYGRYNEQY
d_call: TRBD2; j_call: TRBJ2-3; v_call: TRBV25-1; cdr3_length: 17; cdr3_aa: ASSEFPLLAGGTTDTQY
d_call: TRBD2; j_call: TRBJ2-1; v_call: TRBV7-6; cdr3_length: 13; cdr3_aa: ASSGGTSFYNEQF
d_call: .; j_call: TRBJ2-4; v_call: TRBV7-6; cdr3_length: 10; cdr3_aa: ASSADTLQQY
d_call: .; j_call: .; v_call: TRBV7-2; cdr3_length: 13; cdr3_aa: ASSLAGGAQETQF
d_call: TRBD1; j_call: TRBJ1-4; v_call: TRBV6-5; cdr3_length: 12; cdr3_aa: ASRLRDRGEKLF
d_call: .; j_call: TRBJ2-2; v_call: TRBV6-1; cdr3_length: 12; cdr3_aa: ATMGPANTGELF
d_call: .; j_call: TRBJ1-5; v_call: TRBV25-1; cdr3_length: 11; cdr3_aa: ASSEYGNQPQH